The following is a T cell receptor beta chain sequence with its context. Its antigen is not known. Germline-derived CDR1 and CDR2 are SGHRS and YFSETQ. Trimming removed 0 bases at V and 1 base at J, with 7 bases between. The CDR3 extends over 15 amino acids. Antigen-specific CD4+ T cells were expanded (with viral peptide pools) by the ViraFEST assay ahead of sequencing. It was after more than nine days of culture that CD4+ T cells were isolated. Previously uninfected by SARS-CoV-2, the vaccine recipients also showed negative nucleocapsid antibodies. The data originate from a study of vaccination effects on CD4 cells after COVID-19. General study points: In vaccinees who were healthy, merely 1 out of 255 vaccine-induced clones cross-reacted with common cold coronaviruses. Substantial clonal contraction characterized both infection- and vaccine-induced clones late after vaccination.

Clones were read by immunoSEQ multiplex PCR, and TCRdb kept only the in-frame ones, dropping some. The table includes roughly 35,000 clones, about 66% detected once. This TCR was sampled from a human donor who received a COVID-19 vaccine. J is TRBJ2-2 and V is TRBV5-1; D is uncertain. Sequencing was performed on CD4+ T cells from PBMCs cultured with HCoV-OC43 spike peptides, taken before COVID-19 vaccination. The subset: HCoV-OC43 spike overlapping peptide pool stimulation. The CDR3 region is CASSLERKNTGELFF. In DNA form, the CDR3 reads TGCGCCAGCAGCTTGGAACGGAAGAACACCGGGGAGCTGTTTTTT.